This is a list of T cell receptor beta chains from one sample in a study of CD4+ T cells in melanoma. Only in-frame clones appear in the TCRdb table, and some are missing; sequencing was by immunoSEQ multiplex PCR. The top ten hold more than 1.5% of the sample, which has about 140,000 clones, 80% to 95% seen once. The receptors originated from a human donor with melanoma. Both conserved end residues are part of each CDR3. D genes are given only for firm matches. Some rows mark clone size as missing; the rest say once, few, many or name a class of expanded clone.

clone_size | j_call | v_call | d_call | cdr3_aa | cdr3_nt
. | TRBJ1-1 | TRBV15 | . | CATSKDRGEAFF | TGTGCCACCAGCAAAGATCGTGGGGAAGCTTTCTTT
. | TRBJ2-1 | TRBV5-1 | TRBD2 | CASSLVAGGNNEQFF | TGCGCCAGCAGCTTGGTAGCGGGGGGCAACAATGAGCAGTTCTTC
. | TRBJ2-1 | TRBV9 | . | CASSVVGESEQFF | TGTGCCAGCAGCGTCGTTGGGGAATCGGAGCAGTTCTTC
. | TRBJ2-2 | TRBV19 | . | CASSLLPGGYTGELFF | TGTGCCAGTAGTCTATTACCCGGGGGATACACCGGCGAGCTGTTTTTT
. | TRBJ1-1 | TRBV29-1 | . | CSARGRVNAEAFF | TGCAGCGCAAGGGGCAGGGTAAACGCTGAAGCTTTCTTT
. | TRBJ2-7 | TRBV5-1 | . | CASSLLGGRTYEQYF | TGCGCCAGCAGCTTGTTGGGGGGGCGAACCTACGAGCAGTACTTC
. | TRBJ2-7 | TRBV6-5 | . | CASSYRFLSYEQYF | TGTGCCAGCAGTTACCGTTTTCTCTCCTACGAGCAGTACTTC
. | TRBJ2-7 | TRBV7-8 | . | CASSARDGTYEQYF | TGTGCCAGCAGCGCACGGGACGGTACCTACGAGCAGTACTTC
. | TRBJ2-2 | TRBV7-2 | . | CASSPHMDGELFF | TGTGCCAGCAGCCCTCATATGGACGGGGAGCTGTTTTTT
. | TRBJ1-6 | TRBV2 | . | CASTERGHNNSPLHF | TGTGCCAGCACCGAGCGGGGGCATAATAATTCACCCCTCCACTTT
. | TRBJ2-2 | TRBV4-1 | TRBD2 | CASSRGTSGRGGELFF | TGCGCCAGCAGCCGGGGGACTAGCGGAAGGGGCGGGGAGCTGTTTTTT
. | TRBJ2-5 | TRBV30 | . | CAWGSRLGVQTQYF | TGTGCCTGGGGGTCGCGGCTAGGGGTCCAGACCCAGTACTTC
. | TRBJ2-2 | TRBV9 | TRBD2 | CASSFTSDTGELFF | TGTGCCAGCAGCTTTACTAGCGACACCGGGGAGCTGTTTTTT
. | TRBJ2-6 | TRBV7-2 | . | CASSFGPSSGANVLTF | TGTGCCAGCAGCTTTGGTCCGAGCTCTGGGGCCAACGTCCTGACTTTC
. | TRBJ2-2 | TRBV5-1 | . | CASSSSLSGRAGELFF | TGCGCCAGCAGCAGTTCTCTTTCGGGAAGGGCCGGGGAGCTGTTTTTT
. | TRBJ2-7 | TRBV2 | TRBD2 | CASSEAGGVYEQYF | TGTGCCAGCAGTGAAGCGGGGGGGGTTTACGAGCAGTACTTC
. | TRBJ2-1 | TRBV10-1 | TRBD2 | CASSSNRGGREQFF | TGCGCCAGCAGCTCAAATCGGGGGGGCCGGGAGCAGTTCTTC
. | TRBJ2-4 | TRBV12-5 | TRBD1 | CASGLAGQGRDIQYF | TGTGCTAGTGGTTTGGCCGGACAGGGAAGGGACATTCAGTACTTC
. | TRBJ1-2 | TRBV6-5 | TRBD1 | CASTYDRGKGYTF | TGTGCCAGCACTTACGACAGGGGGAAGGGCTACACCTTC
. | TRBJ2-5 | TRBV5-1 | . | CASSPSPQETQYF | TGCGCCAGCAGCCCCTCCCCCCAAGAGACCCAGTACTTC
. | TRBJ1-2 | TRBV6-5 | . | CASSRSNYGYTF | TGTGCCAGCAGTCGGTCTAACTATGGCTACACCTTC
. | TRBJ2-1 | TRBV11-2 | TRBD2 | CASSSPSGGGSYNEQFF | TGTGCCAGCAGCTCCCCCTCGGGCGGGGGGTCCTACAATGAGCAGTTCTTC
. | TRBJ2-5 | TRBV29-1 | . | CSALLPQETQYF | TGCAGCGCACTCCTCCCTCAAGAGACCCAGTACTTC
. | TRBJ2-2 | TRBV7-7 | . | CASSYDRYTGELFF | TGTGCCAGCAGCTACGACAGATACACCGGGGAGCTGTTTTTT
. | TRBJ1-5 | TRBV6-5 | . | CASSWTLSYSNQPQHF | TGTGCCAGCAGTTGGACACTCTCATATAGCAATCAGCCCCAGCATTTT
. | TRBJ2-3 | TRBV4-2 | . | CASRLVGGAEGTDTQYF | TGTGCCAGCAGGTTAGTGGGGGGCGCAGAGGGCACAGATACGCAGTATTTT
. | TRBJ2-2 | TRBV5-1 | . | CASSLDMRAGELFF | TGCGCCAGCAGCTTGGACATGCGAGCCGGGGAGCTGTTTTTT
. | TRBJ1-4 | TRBV5-1 | TRBD1 | CASSQGRTGRDEKLFF | TGCGCCAGCAGCCAGGGACGGACAGGGCGAGATGAAAAACTGTTTTTT
. | TRBJ2-7 | TRBV2 | TRBD1 | CASSVTSDRGYEQYF | TGTGCCAGCAGTGTTACATCCGACAGGGGCTACGAGCAGTACTTC
. | TRBJ2-6 | TRBV5-6 | TRBD1 | CASSHRTGGSGANVLTF | TGTGCCAGCAGCCACCGGACAGGGGGCTCTGGGGCCAACGTCCTGACTTTC
few | TRBJ2-3 | TRBV7-9 | . | CASTRGDRDTDTQYF | TGTGCCAGCACCCGCGGGGACAGAGACACAGATACGCAGTATTTT
. | TRBJ2-5 | TRBV5-1 | . | CASSIVRGAETQYF | TGCGCCAGCAGCATCGTCCGGGGCGCTGAGACCCAGTACTTC
. | TRBJ2-1 | TRBV2 | . | CASSRRGRNNEQFF | TGTGCCAGCAGTCGCAGGGGGAGGAACAATGAGCAGTTCTTC
. | TRBJ2-1 | TRBV2 | . | CASNVVRYNEQFF | TGTGCCAGCAACGTAGTACGCTACAATGAGCAGTTCTTC
. | TRBJ1-2 | TRBV5-4 | . | CASSLRNQYYGYTF | TGTGCCAGCAGCCTCCGAAATCAATACTATGGCTACACCTTC
. | TRBJ2-7 | TRBV5-5 | . | CASSPAPGQWYEQYF | TGTGCCAGCAGCCCCGCCCCAGGACAATGGTACGAGCAGTACTTC
. | TRBJ1-1 | TRBV30 | . | CAWSVLSKSEAFF | TGTGCCTGGAGTGTTCTGTCAAAGTCTGAAGCTTTCTTT
. | TRBJ2-1 | TRBV5-1 | . | CASRLGGGRGEQFF | TGCGCCAGCAGGTTGGGCGGGGGCCGGGGCGAGCAGTTCTTC
. | TRBJ2-3 | TRBV13 | . | CASSFRVLLGTDTQYF | TGTGCCAGCAGCTTCCGGGTCCTTCTGGGCACAGATACGCAGTATTTT
. | TRBJ2-3 | TRBV23-1 | . | CASSQGRTDTQYF | TGCGCCAGCAGTCAAGGCAGAACAGATACGCAGTATTTT
once | TRBJ2-1 | TRBV10-3 | . | CAISEPGGYEQFF | TGTGCCATCAGTGAGCCTGGCGGTTATGAGCAGTTCTTC
. | TRBJ2-5 | TRBV6-1 | TRBD2 | CASSEPSGGGETQYF | TGTGCCAGCAGTGAACCTAGCGGGGGAGGGGAGACCCAGTACTTC
. | TRBJ1-2 | TRBV19 | TRBD1 | CASSIGTGMHGYTF | TGTGCCAGTAGTATTGGGACAGGGATGCATGGCTACACCTTC
. | TRBJ2-3 | TRBV5-6 | . | CASSRRAVSSDTQYF | TGTGCCAGCAGCCGTCGAGCGGTTTCTTCAGATACGCAGTATTTT
. | TRBJ2-3 | TRBV6-1 | TRBD1 | CASSGGAGTGVDTQYF | TGTGCCAGCAGTGGGGGGGCCGGGACAGGGGTGGATACGCAGTATTTT
. | TRBJ1-1 | TRBV5-1 | . | CASSLLDSHTEAFF | TGCGCCAGCAGCTTGCTTGACAGCCACACTGAAGCTTTCTTT
. | TRBJ1-6 | TRBV7-6 | . | CASSFNFNSPLHF | TGTGCCAGCAGCTTTAACTTCAATTCACCCCTCCACTTT
. | TRBJ1-3 | TRBV6-1 | . | CASSDGGAASGNTIYF | TGTGCCAGCAGTGATGGGGGAGCTGCTTCTGGAAACACCATATATTTT
. | TRBJ2-5 | TRBV25-1 | . | CASSDYKVLQETQYF | TGTGCCAGCAGTGACTACAAGGTGCTCCAAGAGACCCAGTACTTC
. | TRBJ2-5 | TRBV19 | . | CASSIASQETQYF | TGTGCCAGTAGTATCGCTAGCCAAGAGACCCAGTACTTC
. | TRBJ2-5 | TRBV5-3 | . | CARSLVQMYQETQYF | TGTGCCAGAAGCTTAGTACAGATGTACCAAGAGACCCAGTACTTC
. | TRBJ1-5 | TRBV5-6 | . | CASSPRSNSNQPQHF | TGTGCCAGCAGTCCAAGGAGTAATAGCAATCAGCCCCAGCATTTT
. | TRBJ2-3 | TRBV29-1 | . | CSVALGRAGTDTQYF | TGCAGCGTTGCTTTGGGCCGAGCGGGCACAGATACGCAGTATTTT
. | TRBJ2-7 | TRBV6-5 | TRBD2 | CASSKSGGSGYEQYF | TGTGCCAGCAGTAAAAGCGGGGGAAGTGGCTACGAGCAGTACTTC
. | TRBJ1-4 | TRBV6-6 | TRBD1 | CASSRQGHNEKLFF | TGTGCCAGCAGTAGACAGGGACATAATGAAAAACTGTTTTTT
. | TRBJ2-3 | TRBV7-3 | . | CASSPGALDTQYF | TGTGCCAGCAGCCCCGGGGCCCTCGATACGCAGTATTTT
. | TRBJ2-3 | TRBV5-1 | . | CASSLTRGTDTQYF | TGCGCCAGCAGCCTTACCAGGGGCACAGATACGCAGTATTTT